The clone carrying this TCR beta chain appeared a few times. Its specificity is not known. This record belongs to a study of spatial heterogeneity in lung cancer. Study information: Each time, sequencing found more beta-chain sequences than alpha-chain sequences.

Findings of the study overall: Among blood samples, ubiquitous expanded tumor TCRs appeared more at resection than at follow-up.

A distinct unique molecular identifier was carried by each TCR cDNA molecule. TCRdb passed the 5' RACE reads through MiXCR, listing each CDR3 protein once. The table lists about 38,000 distinct CDR3 sequences, roughly 7.4% of them singletons, with 25% to 30% in the top ten. Time point given: sample taken at primary tumor resection. Sequencing of whole RNA from tumor, nontumor lung or frozen PBMC involved no sorting. A total of approximately 77 untreated early-stage non-small cell lung cancer patients served as donors. Sequencing was performed on PBMCs, taken at surgery. The receptor's source is a male donor with early-stage non-small cell lung cancer.

The CDR3 DNA follows: TGTGCCAGCAGCGTAGCTTTGTGGGGGCGGTTCTCTGGGGCCAACGTCCTGACTTTC. Protein product: CASSVALWGRFSGANVLTF. V gene TRBV9 combines with J gene TRBJ2-6; TRBD1 is a possible D gene (6 bases). The CDR3 runs to 19 residues. The V gene lost 0 bases and the J gene lost 0 bases, with 16 bases spanning the gap. The germline gives CDR1 SGDLS, CDR2 YYNGEE.